Shown below are 23 T cell receptor beta chains from a single sample sequenced in a study of glioma-infiltrating T cells. Amplification of TCR alpha and beta CDR3 regions from RNA used iRepertoire nested multiplex PCR. Each CDR3 protein is one row after TCRdb ran MiXCR on the multiplex PCR reads. Among about 410,000 distinct CDR3 sequences listed, 41% were seen once. Specimen: glioma tissue, nonneoplastic brain tissue, or PBMCs (not recorded which). The receptors originated from a human donor with low-grade glioma or glioblastoma, undergoing nonglioma brain surgery, or in good health (not recorded which).

This clonotype was seen repeatedly, ten times or more. The genes are TRBV6-2 or TRBV6-3 and TRBJ2-7; 7 positions match TRBD1. J was trimmed by 3 bases and V by 7 bases; bases with no gene match: 9. CDR3 size: 14 residues. From germline, CDR1 is MNHEY and CDR2 SVGEGT. The CDR3 bases are TGTGCCAGCACCGACAGGGAGTTTAACTACGAGCAGTACTTC. This translates into CASTDREFNYEQYF.

CDR3 DNA sequence: TGTGCCAGCAGTCCCCCCGGGTCCTTAAGCTCCTACAATGAGCAGTTCTTC. This translates into CASSPPGSLSSYNEQFF. The chain is built from TRBV28 and TRBJ2-1, with D uncertain. V lost 5 bases and J 0 bases, leaving 17 bases between the germline ends. Germline CDR1 reads MDHEN; CDR2 reads SYDVKM. The CDR3 spans 17 residues.

The table lists this clonotype with many counts. V gene TRBV7-8 combines with J gene TRBJ2-1; 11 bases are a match to TRBD2. Germline-derived CDR1 and CDR2 are SGHVS and FQNEAQ. V shed 5 bases and J 5 bases; nucleotides not matched to a gene: 5. CDR3 size: 15 residues. For the CDR3, the DNA is TGTGCCAGCAGCCTTAGCGGGAGGGCCCACAATGAGCAGTTCTTC. This encodes CASSLSGRAHNEQFF.

The chain uses TRBV29-1 and TRBJ1-1, with a weak D call TRBD1 (5 bases). The V end was cut by 6 bases, the J end by 6 bases, with 20 bases between. This CDR3 is built from 14 residues. Germline values: CDR1 SQVTM, CDR2 ANQGSEA. CDR3 protein: CSVGLQNRQAEAFF. Written as DNA, the CDR3 is TGCAGCGTGGGGTTACAGAACAGGCAGGCTGAAGCTTTCTTT.

With regard to this clonotype: A read error may be the cause here, since a much bigger clone is one base away. No conserved phenylalanine or tryptophan ends this CDR3, so it is likely a read error. V is TRBV27 and J is TRBJ2-7, with D possibly TRBD2 on 6 matching bases. Germline V gene data show CDR1 as MNHEY and CDR2 as SMNVEV (reference sequence). V lost 2 bases and J lost 0, with 8 bases in between. CDR3 length equals 14 residues. The CDR3 reads CASSLRRDSYEQYS. The CDR3 DNA reads TGTGCCAGCAGTTTAAGGCGGGACTCCTACGAGCAGTACTCC.

On this clonotype itself: One end of the junction fails to match germline, which may point to a read error. CDR3 loop: CASMRELNSHLHF. DNA of the CDR3: TGTGCCAGCATGAGGGAATTAAATTCACACCTCCACTTT. The J gene is TRBJ1-6, the V gene TRBV6-2 or TRBV6-3; no clear D. From germline, CDR1 is MNHEY and CDR2 SVGEGT. This CDR3 region has 13 residues.

This clonotype was recorded a few times. In DNA, the CDR3 is TGTGCCAGCAGTGTTAGCGGGAGTTTCGCCTACAATGAGCAGTTCTTC. Protein sequence: CASSVSGSFAYNEQFF. V usage is TRBV27 and J usage is TRBJ2-1, with 9 positions matching TRBD2. CDR3 size: 16 residues. Germline V CDR1 and CDR2: MNHEY, SMNVEV (reference sequence). The J segment lost 2 bases and the V segment lost 5 bases, leaving 7 bases of the junction unmatched.

This clonotype was recorded a few times. This chain connects TRBV7-3 to TRBJ2-3, with 11 bases matching TRBD2. The germline V gene encodes CDR1 SGHTA and CDR2 FQGTGA. There are 15 residues in the CDR3. Germline trimming cut 4 bases from V and 4 bases from J; bases unmatched to any gene: 4. This chain's CDR3 is CASSSVAGGPDTQYF. In DNA form, the CDR3 reads TGTGCCAGCAGCTCCGTAGCGGGAGGGCCAGATACGCAGTATTTT. Drawing the rest from reference TRBV7-3 and TRBJ2-3, the complete variable domain is GAGVSQTPSNKVTEKGKYVELRCDPISGHTALYWYRQSLGQGPEFLIYFQGTGAADDSGLPNDRFFAVRPEGSVSTLKIQRTERGDSAVYLCASSSVAGGPDTQYFGPGTRLTVL.

This clonotype has at least ten counts. V gene TRBV7-2 combines with J gene TRBJ2-1; 10 positions match TRBD1. Trimming at V came to 5 bases and at J to 7 bases, leaving 8 bases not matched to a gene. The CDR3 extends over 15 amino acids. The V gene's germline CDR1 is SGHTA and CDR2 FQGNSA. The DNA for the CDR3 is TGTGCCAGCAGCGTCCGGGACAGGGGTTGGAATGAGCAGTTCTTC. Translating it yields CASSVRDRGWNEQFF.

The V and J genes are TRBV2 and TRBJ1-4; a weak D match, TRBD1 (5 bases). Germline CDR1 SNHLY, CDR2 FYNNEI. The CDR3 spans 13 residues. Trimming removed 6 bases at V and 8 bases at J, with 13 bases between. CDR3 sequence: CASRVREDEKLFF. The CDR3 nucleotides read TGTGCCAGCAGGGTCAGGGAGGACGAAAAACTGTTTTTT.

This clonotype has a handful of counts. This chain links TRBV15 with TRBJ2-1; perhaps TRBD2 as D (5 bases). V shed 1 base and J shed 8 bases, with 6 bases lying between them. This CDR3 has 12 amino acids. From germline, CDR1 is LNHNV and CDR2 YYDKDF (reference sequence). The CDR3 loop reads CATSRARDEQFF. The DNA for the CDR3 is TGTGCCACCAGCAGAGCGAGGGATGAGCAGTTCTTC.

This clonotype has at least ten counts. The chain joins TRBV20-1 to TRBJ2-6; no clear D. CDR3 length: 14 residues. Germline CDR1 is DFQATT and CDR2 is SNEGSKA (reference sequence). The germline V and J ends were trimmed by 6 bases and 0 bases, with 9 bases remaining between them. CDR3 sequence reads: CSAGRLSGANVLTF. The CDR3 DNA is TGCAGTGCCGGACGCCTCTCTGGGGCCAACGTCCTGACTTTC.

Concerning this clonotype: A junction boundary mismatches the germline segment, possibly from a read error. The chain couples TRBV28 to TRBJ1-5; perhaps TRBD1 as D (5 bases). The CDR3 length is 15 residues. Germline CDR1 MDHEN, CDR2 SYDVKM. As DNA, the CDR3 is TGTGCCAGCAGTTTATACCCAGGGAGCAATCAGCCCCACCATTTT. Translating gives CASSLYPGSNQPHHF.

This clonotype was found a few times. The gene calls are TRBV6-5 and TRBJ2-1, with 9 bases matching TRBD1. Germline CDR1 is MNHEY and CDR2 is SVGAGI. This CDR3 has 16 residues. Unmatched junction bases numbered 8, after V lost 3 bases and J lost 5 bases. CDR3 bases: TGTGCCAGCAGTTATCTAGGTAGGACAGGGGACAATGAGCAGTTCTTC. Amino acid sequence: CASSYLGRTGDNEQFF.

This clonotype was seen just once. A read error may be the cause here, since a much bigger clone is one base away. V and J are TRBV7-6 and TRBJ1-5; possible D gene TRBD1, 6 bases. The CDR3 is made up of 13 amino acids. Germline CDR1 and CDR2: SGHVS and FNYEAQ. The chain's CDR3 is CANSEQGFQPQHF. In DNA, the CDR3 is TGTGCCAACAGCGAACAGGGTTTTCAGCCCCAGCATTTT. Supplemented by reference TRBV7-6 and TRBJ1-5, the full variable domain reads GAGVSQSPRYKVTKRGQDVALRCDPISGHVSLYWYRQALGQGPEFLTYFNYEAQQDKSGLPNDRFSAERPEGSISTLTIQRTEQRDSAMYRCANSEQGFQPQHFGDGTRLSIL.

This clonotype was counted only a few times. Given a much more abundant clone one base away, this may be a read error. The chain links TRBV27 to TRBJ2-7, with D hard to call. The V gene's germline CDR1 is MNHEY and CDR2 SMNVEV (reference sequence). This CDR3 has 15 amino acids. CDR3: CASSSIGFSSYGQYF. The CDR3 nucleotides read TGTGCCAGCAGTTCGATAGGGTTCAGCTCCTACGGGCAGTACTTC.

The rearrangement joins TRBV6-1 to TRBJ1-2; 9 bases match TRBD1. The junction had 15 bases not matched to a gene; V was cut back by 9 bases and J by 4 bases. The CDR3 is 16 residues long. In germline, CDR1 is MNHNS, CDR2 SASEGT. The CDR3 is CASLPRDREKSYGYTF. The CDR3, as DNA: TGTGCCAGTCTCCCCCGGGACAGGGAAAAAAGCTATGGCTACACCTTC.

For this clonotype: A read error may be the cause here, since a much bigger clone is one base away. The conserved closing phenylalanine or tryptophan is absent in this CDR3, likely reflecting a read error. V is TRBV6-1 and J is TRBJ1-1; D not resolved. Looked up from germline, CDR1 is MNHNS and CDR2 is SASEGT. Trimming removed 5 bases from V and 3 bases from J, with 10 bases in between. CDR3 size: 13 residues. The CDR3 region is CASSTGPDTEAFS. The CDR3 nucleotides are TGTGCCAGCAGTACCGGGCCAGACACTGAAGCTTTCTCT.

This clonotype was detected ten times or more. The chain combines TRBV28 with TRBJ2-1; the match to TRBD2 covers 9 bases. The CDR3 length is 16 residues. CDR1 and CDR2 (germline): MDHEN, SYDVKM. The V and J ends lost 5 bases and 0 bases, in that order; junction bases with no gene match: 5. CDR3 region: CASSHDSGSSYNEQFF. For the CDR3, the DNA is TGTGCCAGCAGTCACGATAGCGGGAGCTCCTACAATGAGCAGTTCTTC.

The rearrangement uses TRBV20-1 and TRBJ2-3, with no clear D. Per the germline V gene, CDR1 is DFQATT and CDR2 is SNEGSKA (reference sequence). V lost 5 bases, J lost 2 bases, and 8 bases lay in between. This CDR3 is 12 amino acids long. CDR3 in DNA: TGCAGTGCTGGAAGGACCACAGATACGCAGTATTTT. Translated, it gives CSAGRTTDTQYF.

The V call is TRBV28, the J call TRBJ2-4, with a weak D call TRBD1 (6 bases). Germline V gene sequence: CDR1 MDHEN, CDR2 SYDVKM. Trimming removed 6 bases at V and 0 bases at J, with 9 bases between. This CDR3 has 14 residues. The CDR3 spells CASRKTGAKNIQYF. The CDR3, as DNA: TGTGCCAGCAGAAAGACAGGAGCCAAAAACATTCAGTACTTC.

In its sample, this clonotype was seen many times. V gene TRBV25-1 combines with J gene TRBJ2-5, with 10 bases that match TRBD1. Losses at the gene ends were 2 bases for V and 4 bases for J; bases not matched to a gene: 4. Germline V CDR1 and CDR2: MGHDK, SYGVNS. The CDR3 covers 15 residues. The CDR3 nucleotides are TGTGCCAGCAGTGAAGGGGGACAGGGGACAGAGACCCAGTACTTC. The encoded protein is CASSEGGQGTETQYF.

Notes on this clonotype: A read error may produce the germline difference seen at one junction end. V gene TRBV7-2 combines with J gene TRBJ1-2; D unclear. This CDR3 has 12 residues. CDR1 and CDR2 (germline): SGHTA, FQGNSA. CDR3 coding DNA: TGTGCCAGAAGCTTGACTGGACATGGCTACACCTTC. Protein: CARSLTGHGYTF.